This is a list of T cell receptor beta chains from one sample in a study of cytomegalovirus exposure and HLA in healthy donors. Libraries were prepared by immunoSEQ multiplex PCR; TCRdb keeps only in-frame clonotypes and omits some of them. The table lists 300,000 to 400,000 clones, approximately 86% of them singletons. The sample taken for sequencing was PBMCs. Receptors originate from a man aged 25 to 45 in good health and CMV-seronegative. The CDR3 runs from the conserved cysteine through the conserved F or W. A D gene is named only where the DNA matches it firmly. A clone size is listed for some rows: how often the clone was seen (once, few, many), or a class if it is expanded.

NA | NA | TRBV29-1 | CSVERGRGAEAFF
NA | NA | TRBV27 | CASRFFDRFTGELFF
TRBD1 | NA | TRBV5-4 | CASSLNTGTGINEQFF
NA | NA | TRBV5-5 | CASSLMSGYDRYTDTQYF
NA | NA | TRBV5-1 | CASSWDSTGTEQETQYF
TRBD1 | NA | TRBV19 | CASSPEAGGTYEQYF
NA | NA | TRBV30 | CAWSLDTNYGYTF
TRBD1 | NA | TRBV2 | CASNWDRTETQYF
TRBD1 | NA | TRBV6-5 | CASRPDRGFYEQYF
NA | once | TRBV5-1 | CASKRSVGGGTDTQYF
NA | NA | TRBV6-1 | CASVRGVSYEQYF
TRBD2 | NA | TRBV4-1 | CASSQRTSGGFTDTQYF
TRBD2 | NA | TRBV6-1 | CASRSSGGKTGELFF
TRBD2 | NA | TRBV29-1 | CSVELPSGGRGTQYF
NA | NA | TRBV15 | CATSRDHLAGNSPRETQYF
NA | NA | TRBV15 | CATSRERVHNSPLHF
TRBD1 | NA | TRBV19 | CASSPTGNYEQYF
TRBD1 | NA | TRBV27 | CASSLSRGPYNEQFF
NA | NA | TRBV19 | CASSSPFGREDTEAFF
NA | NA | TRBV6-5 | CASRGSSYEQYF
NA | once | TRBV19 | CASSIDGAAPLEQYF
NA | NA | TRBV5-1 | CASSFAGWGSYNEQFF
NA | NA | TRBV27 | CASRTNLNTEAFF
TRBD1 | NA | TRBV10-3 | CAISESPGQGEQTQYF
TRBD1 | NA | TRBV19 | CASSIVGTGGSYEQYF
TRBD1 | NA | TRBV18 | CASSRDRATYEQYF
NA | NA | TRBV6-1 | CAAGAYSNQPQHF
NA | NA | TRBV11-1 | CASSLVGAGIYEQYF
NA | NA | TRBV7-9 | CASSLSGQFFHEQYF
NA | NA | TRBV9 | CASSQKATNEKLFF
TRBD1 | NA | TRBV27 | CASSPRTGVINEQYF
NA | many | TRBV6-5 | CASSWTERTEAFF
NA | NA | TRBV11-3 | CASSFSSGDTYEQYF
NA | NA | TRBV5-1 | CASSLVGAVSGSPLHF
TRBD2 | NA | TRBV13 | CASSLGVAVPGLAYPFTDTQYF
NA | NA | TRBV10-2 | CASRKQDTDNSPLHF
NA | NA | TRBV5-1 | CASSVATGSGNTIYF
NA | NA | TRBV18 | CASSLRDLAEAFF
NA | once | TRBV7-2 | CASSLGGSSEAFF